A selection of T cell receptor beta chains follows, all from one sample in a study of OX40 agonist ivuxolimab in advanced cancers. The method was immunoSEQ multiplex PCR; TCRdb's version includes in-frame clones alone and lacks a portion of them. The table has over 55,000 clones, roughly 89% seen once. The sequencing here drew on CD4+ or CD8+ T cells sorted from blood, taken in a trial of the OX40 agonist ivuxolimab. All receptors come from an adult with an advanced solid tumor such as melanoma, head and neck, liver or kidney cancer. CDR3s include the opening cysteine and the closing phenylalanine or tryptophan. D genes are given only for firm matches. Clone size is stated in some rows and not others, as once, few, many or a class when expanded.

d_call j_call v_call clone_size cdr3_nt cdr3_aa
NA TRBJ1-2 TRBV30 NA TGTGCCTGGATAGGGGTTGGAGGCTACACCTTC CAWIGVGGYTF
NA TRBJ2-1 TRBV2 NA TGTGCCAGTGACGACAATGAGCAGTTCTTC CASDDNEQFF
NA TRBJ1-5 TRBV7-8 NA TGTGCCAGCAGCCTAAGAGGGAATCAGCCCCAGCATTTT CASSLRGNQPQHF
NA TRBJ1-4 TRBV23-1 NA TGCGCCAGCAGTCACTCCGGACTCCAGCCTGAAAAACTGTTTTTT CASSHSGLQPEKLFF
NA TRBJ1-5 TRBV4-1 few TGCGCCAGCAGCCAAACACAGGGTGGGACCAATCAGCCCCAGCATTTT CASSQTQGGTNQPQHF
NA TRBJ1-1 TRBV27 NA TGTGCCAGCAGTACCGGGACAACGGCTTTCTTT CASSTGTTAFF
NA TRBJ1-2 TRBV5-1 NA TGCGCCAGCAGCTTGGCCTCAGCTAACTATGGCTACACCTTC CASSLASANYGYTF
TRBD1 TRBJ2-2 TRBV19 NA TGTGCCAGTAGTATGGACAGGGCGGCCACCGGGGAGCTGTTTTTT CASSMDRAATGELFF
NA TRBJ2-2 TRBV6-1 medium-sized TGTGCCAGCACCGCCCTTGTGAACACCGGGGAGCTGTTTTTT CASTALVNTGELFF
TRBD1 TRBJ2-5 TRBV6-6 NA TGTGCCAGCAACCACGGGACAGAGCAAGAGACCCAGTACTTC CASNHGTEQETQYF
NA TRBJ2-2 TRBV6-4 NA TGTGCCAGCAGTCAGAGGCCTATGACCGGGGAGCTGTTTTTT CASSQRPMTGELFF